This T cell receptor beta chain originates from a study of CD8 T cells in Susac syndrome. Healthy donors, matched for age and sex, constituted the control group. V lost 4 bases, J lost 2 bases, and 8 bases stayed unmatched. CDR3 length equals 15 residues. CDR1 SGHRS and CDR2 YFSETQ come from the germline V gene. The authors reverse transcribed roughly 0.5 to 1 ug RNA with random hexamers. The amplification used immunoSEQ multiplex PCR on TCR beta CDR3; it spanned 54 Vbeta and 13 Jbeta. MiXCR was run by TCRdb on the immunoSEQ multiplex PCR reads, yielding one entry per CDR3 protein. This table holds fewer than 200,000 distinct CDR3 sequences, roughly 92% found once.

The specimen was CD4+ T cells from PBMCs. The rearrangement links TRBV5-1 to TRBJ2-5, with 7 bases aligning to TRBD1. The TCR comes from a human donor in good health. Written as DNA, the CDR3 is TGCGCCAGCAGCATGCCGGGACAGATTCAAGAGACCCAGTACTTC. Its protein is CASSMPGQIQETQYF.